These T cell receptor beta chains were read from a single sample in a study of T cell responses to AZD1222 COVID-19 vaccine. TCRdb keeps only in-frame clones here, not all; method: immunoSEQ multiplex PCR. The data contain roughly 190,000 clones, more than 90% of them singletons. The sequences come from peripheral blood, collected 28 days after the second dose of the MenACWY control vaccine. These receptors were collected from an adult who received the MenACWY meningococcal vaccine as a control. Each CDR3 is given with its conserved first and last residue. D genes are given only for firm matches.

d_call v_call cdr3_aa
NA TRBV5-6 CASSLGSAGYTEAFF
NA TRBV19 CASSIRFEKLFF
TRBD2 TRBV7-7 CASSPLAGAGELFF
NA TRBV27 CASSYRTDYNNEQFF
NA TRBV6-6 CASSYSASSYEQYF
TRBD1 TRBV19 CASQQKTGVSPLHF
NA TRBV10-2 CASSGWGQGGYTF
TRBD2 TRBV11-3 CASSSGLAGERGFF
NA TRBV7-2 CASSLAFGPREAFF
TRBD1 TRBV18 CASSPGTGSTEAFF
NA TRBV2 CASSYAQERYGYTF
TRBD2 TRBV28 CASSLLRGSRSDTQYF
NA TRBV24-1 CATSVGLRQPQHF
TRBD1 TRBV6-2/TRBV6-3 CASSYGTGGETQYF
NA TRBV29-1 CSVEDHRTSVEAFF
NA TRBV24-1 CATSEPGTPGREKLFF
NA TRBV7-9 CATGLERANTGELFF
NA TRBV2 CASSEWDTLWSNQPQHF
TRBD1 TRBV28 CASSFLQGAPGFPSQPQHF
NA TRBV18 CASSPRAGVNTEAFF
TRBD1 TRBV28 CASSLKRGGSNQPQHF
TRBD1 TRBV7-2 CASSYPGGQGGEQYF
NA TRBV11-3 CASSFGNYEQYF
NA TRBV7-9 CASSSPPGHEKLFF
NA TRBV15 CATSLRAPEKLFF
TRBD1 TRBV7-8 CASSVGGGSVAYEQYF
NA TRBV3-1/TRBV3-2 CASSLERRTGGYTF
TRBD2 TRBV4-3 CASSQDPAGVAYF
NA TRBV11-3 CASSLLASTGELFF
NA TRBV11-3 CASSLGPSDGELFF
TRBD1 TRBV7-2 CASSLPGQFYNEQFF
TRBD1 TRBV5-8 CASSPRTGGDQPQHF
NA TRBV6-5 CASSYLRGSPLHF